The subject of this entry is one TCR beta chain. Its target is unknown. Hyperthyroidism, newly diagnosed and lasting under 2 months, affected patients aged 18 to 65. Every diagnosis used clinical symptoms, serum thyroxine and TRAb, thyroid ultrasound and orbital computed tomography. The data stem from a study of T cells in Graves' hyperthyroidism and ophthalmopathy. Study-level information: Blood from the periphery was taken at initial diagnosis, before any treatment. Findings and limits, study-wide: Most thyroid clonotypes expanded above 0.001 were also detected in blood.

CDR3 length: 17 residues. V lost 2 bases to trimming and J lost 7 bases, with 21 bases between them. Germline CDR1 GTSNPN, CDR2 SVGIG (reference sequence). RNA transcripts yielded amplified TCR beta CDR3 regions. HTBI primers were employed in a first-round RT-PCR of the TCR CDR3. MiXCR, applied by TCRdb to the multiplex PCR reads, yields one record per CDR3 protein. This table holds approximately 740,000 distinct CDR3 sequences, less than 15% found once. V is TRBV30 and J is TRBJ1-6, with TRBD1 as a possible D gene (5 bases). The sequence was collected from a woman younger than 35 with Graves' hyperthyroidism. The specimen was blood. CDR3 loop: CAWSPPGRRGENSPLHF. Written as DNA, the CDR3 is TGTGCCTGGAGTCCCCCAGGGCGTAGAGGGGAGAATTCACCCCTCCACTTT.